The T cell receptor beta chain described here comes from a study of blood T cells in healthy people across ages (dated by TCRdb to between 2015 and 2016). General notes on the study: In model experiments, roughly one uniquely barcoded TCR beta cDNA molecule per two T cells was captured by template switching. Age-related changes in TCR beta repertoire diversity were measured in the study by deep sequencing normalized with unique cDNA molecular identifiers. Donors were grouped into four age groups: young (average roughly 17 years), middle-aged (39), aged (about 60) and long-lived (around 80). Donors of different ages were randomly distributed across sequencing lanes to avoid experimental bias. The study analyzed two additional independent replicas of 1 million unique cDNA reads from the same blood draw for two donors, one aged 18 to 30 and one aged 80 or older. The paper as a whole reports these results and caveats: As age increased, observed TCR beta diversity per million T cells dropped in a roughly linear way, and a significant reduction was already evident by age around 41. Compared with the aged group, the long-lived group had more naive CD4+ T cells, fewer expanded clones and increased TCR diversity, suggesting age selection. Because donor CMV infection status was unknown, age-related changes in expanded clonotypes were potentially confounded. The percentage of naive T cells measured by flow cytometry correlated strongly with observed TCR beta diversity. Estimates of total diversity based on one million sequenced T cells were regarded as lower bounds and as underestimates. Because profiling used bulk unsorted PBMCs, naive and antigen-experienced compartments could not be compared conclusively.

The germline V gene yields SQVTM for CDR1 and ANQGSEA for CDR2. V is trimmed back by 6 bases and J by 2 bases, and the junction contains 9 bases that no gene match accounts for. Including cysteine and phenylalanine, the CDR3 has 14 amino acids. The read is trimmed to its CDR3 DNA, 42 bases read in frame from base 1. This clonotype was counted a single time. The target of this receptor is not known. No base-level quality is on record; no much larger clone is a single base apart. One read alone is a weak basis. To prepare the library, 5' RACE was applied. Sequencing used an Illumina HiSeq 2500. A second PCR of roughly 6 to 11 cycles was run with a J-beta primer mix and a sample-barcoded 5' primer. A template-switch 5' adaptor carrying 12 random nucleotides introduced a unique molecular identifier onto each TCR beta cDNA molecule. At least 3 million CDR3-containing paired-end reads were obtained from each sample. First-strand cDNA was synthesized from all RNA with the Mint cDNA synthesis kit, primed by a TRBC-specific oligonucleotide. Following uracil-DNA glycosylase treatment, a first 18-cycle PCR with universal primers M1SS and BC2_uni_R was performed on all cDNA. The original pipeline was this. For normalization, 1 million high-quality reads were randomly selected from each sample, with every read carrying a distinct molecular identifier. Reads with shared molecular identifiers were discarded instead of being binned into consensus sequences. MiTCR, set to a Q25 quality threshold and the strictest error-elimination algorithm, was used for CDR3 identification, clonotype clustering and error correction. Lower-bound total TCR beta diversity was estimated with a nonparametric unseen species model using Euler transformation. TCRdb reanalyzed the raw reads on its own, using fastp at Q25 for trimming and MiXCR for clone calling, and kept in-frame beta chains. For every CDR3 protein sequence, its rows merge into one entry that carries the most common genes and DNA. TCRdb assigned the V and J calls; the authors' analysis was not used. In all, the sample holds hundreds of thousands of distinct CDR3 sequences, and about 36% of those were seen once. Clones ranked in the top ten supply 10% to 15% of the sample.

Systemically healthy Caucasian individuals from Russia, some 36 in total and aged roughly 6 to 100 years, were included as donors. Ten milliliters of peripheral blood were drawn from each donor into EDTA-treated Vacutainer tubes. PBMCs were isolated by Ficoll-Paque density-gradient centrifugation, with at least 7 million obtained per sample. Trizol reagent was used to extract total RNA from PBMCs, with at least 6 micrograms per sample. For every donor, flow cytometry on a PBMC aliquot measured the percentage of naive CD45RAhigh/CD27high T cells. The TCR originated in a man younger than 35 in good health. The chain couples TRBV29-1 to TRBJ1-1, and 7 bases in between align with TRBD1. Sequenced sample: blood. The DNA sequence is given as TGCAGCGTCCGACAGGGAGCGCGTAACACTGAAGCTTTCTTT. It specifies CSVRQGARNTEAFF. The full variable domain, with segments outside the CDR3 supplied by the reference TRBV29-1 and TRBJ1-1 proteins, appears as SAVISQKPSRDICQRGTSLTIQCQVDSQVTMMFWYRQQPGQSLTLIATANQGSEATYESGFVIDKFPISRPNLTFSTLTVSNMSPEDSSIYLCSVRQGARNTEAFFGQGTRLTVV.